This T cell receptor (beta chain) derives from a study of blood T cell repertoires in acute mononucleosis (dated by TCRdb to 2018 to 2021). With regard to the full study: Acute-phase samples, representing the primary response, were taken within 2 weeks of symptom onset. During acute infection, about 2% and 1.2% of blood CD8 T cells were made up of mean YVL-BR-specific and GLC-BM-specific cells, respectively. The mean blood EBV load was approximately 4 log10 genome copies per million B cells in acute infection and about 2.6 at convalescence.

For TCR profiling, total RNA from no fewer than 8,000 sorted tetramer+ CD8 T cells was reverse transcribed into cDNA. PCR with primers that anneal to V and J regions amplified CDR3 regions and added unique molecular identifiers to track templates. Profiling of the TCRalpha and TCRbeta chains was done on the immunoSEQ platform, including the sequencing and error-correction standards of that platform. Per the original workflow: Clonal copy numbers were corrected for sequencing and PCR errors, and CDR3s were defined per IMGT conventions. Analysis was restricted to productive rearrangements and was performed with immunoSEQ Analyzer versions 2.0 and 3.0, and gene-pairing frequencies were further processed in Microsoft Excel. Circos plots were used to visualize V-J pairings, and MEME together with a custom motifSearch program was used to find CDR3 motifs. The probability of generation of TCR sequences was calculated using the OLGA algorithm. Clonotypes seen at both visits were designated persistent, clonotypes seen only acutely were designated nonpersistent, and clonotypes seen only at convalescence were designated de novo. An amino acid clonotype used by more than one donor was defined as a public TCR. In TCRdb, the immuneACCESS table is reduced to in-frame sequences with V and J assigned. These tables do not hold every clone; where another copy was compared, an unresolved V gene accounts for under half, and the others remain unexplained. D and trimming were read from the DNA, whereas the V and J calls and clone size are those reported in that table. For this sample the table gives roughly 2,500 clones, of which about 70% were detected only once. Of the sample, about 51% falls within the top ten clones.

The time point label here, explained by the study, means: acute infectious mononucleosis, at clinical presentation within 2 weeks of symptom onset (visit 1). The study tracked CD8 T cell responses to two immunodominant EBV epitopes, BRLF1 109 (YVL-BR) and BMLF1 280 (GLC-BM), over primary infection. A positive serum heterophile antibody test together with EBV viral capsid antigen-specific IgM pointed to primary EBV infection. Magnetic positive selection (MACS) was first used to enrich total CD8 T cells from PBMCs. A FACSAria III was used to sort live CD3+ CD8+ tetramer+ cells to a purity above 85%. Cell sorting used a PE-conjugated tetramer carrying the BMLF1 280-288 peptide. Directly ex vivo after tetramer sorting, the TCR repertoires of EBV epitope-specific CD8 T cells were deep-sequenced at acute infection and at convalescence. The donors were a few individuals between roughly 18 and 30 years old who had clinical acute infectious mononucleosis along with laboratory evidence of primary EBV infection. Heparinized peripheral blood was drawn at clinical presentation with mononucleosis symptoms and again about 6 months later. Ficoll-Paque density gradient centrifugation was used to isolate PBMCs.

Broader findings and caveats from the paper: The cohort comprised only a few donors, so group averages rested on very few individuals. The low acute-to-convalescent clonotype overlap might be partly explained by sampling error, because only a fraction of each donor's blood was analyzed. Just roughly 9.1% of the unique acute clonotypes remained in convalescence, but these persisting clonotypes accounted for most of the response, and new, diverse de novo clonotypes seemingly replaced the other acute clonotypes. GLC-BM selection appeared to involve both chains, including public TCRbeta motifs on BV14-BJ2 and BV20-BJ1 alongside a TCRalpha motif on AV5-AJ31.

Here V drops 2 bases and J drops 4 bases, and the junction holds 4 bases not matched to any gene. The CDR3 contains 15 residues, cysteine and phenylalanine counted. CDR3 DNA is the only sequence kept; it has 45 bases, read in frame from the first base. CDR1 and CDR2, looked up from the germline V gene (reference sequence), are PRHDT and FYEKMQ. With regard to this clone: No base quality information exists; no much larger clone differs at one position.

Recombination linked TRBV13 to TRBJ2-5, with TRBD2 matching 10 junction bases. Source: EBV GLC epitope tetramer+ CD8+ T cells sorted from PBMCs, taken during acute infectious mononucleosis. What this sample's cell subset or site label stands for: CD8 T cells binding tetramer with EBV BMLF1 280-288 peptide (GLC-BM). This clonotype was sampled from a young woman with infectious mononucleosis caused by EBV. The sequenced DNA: TGTGCCAGCAGCTTACTAGCGGGAGCTGGAGAGACCCAGTACTTC. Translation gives CASSLLAGAGETQYF.